This TCR beta chain was recorded in a study of control samples from healthy donors and cancer patients. Sequencing was performed with immunoSEQ multiplex PCR; in TCRdb, only in-frame clones are kept and a portion is missing. The repertoire holds some 410,000 clones, with 80% to 95% as singletons. Trimming shortened V by 1 base and J by 4 bases, and 9 bases separated the two germline ends. CDR3 size: 14 residues. Germline V lookup: CDR1 LGHDT, CDR2 YNNKEL (reference sequence). The sequence was obtained from a middle-aged man with head and neck cancer. Sequencing used PBMCs. The V and J genes are TRBV3-1 (or the pseudogene TRBV3-2) and TRBJ2-3; no reliable D call. The CDR3 reads CASSQGAPSDTQYF. The CDR3 bases are TGTGCCAGCAGCCAAGGGGCTCCGTCAGATACGCAGTATTTT.